This TCR beta chain was documented in a study of healthy donors' naive CD4 and CD8 T cells. Study-wide context: All functional IMGT TCR alpha variants were covered by new primers. Whole-study findings and limits: CDR3 charge plus V and J genes appeared to account for about 13% of CD4/CD8 variance.

With respect to this clonotype: Its antigen is unknown.

Trimming pared 0 bases from V and 7 bases from J, leaving 16 bases between. Germline assignment: CDR1 LNHDA and CDR2 SQIVND (reference sequence). This CDR3 comprises 15 residues. TCR libraries were built from approximately 520 ng of total RNA by linear amplification. TCRdb re-derived calls from the reads in MiXCR, one entry per CDR3 protein. Among approximately 180,000 distinct CDR3 sequences listed, around 70% were seen once. The TCR sequence derives from a pool of human donors in good health; the sample pools cells from several healthy donors. Material for sequencing was naive CD4+ and CD8+ T cells sorted from blood, pooled from several donors. The J gene is TRBJ2-7, the V gene TRBV19; D is unclear. The CDR3 here is CASSIDPGNFYEQYF. Written as DNA, the CDR3 is TGTGCCAGTAGTATAGATCCAGGAAACTTCTATGAGCAGTACTTC.